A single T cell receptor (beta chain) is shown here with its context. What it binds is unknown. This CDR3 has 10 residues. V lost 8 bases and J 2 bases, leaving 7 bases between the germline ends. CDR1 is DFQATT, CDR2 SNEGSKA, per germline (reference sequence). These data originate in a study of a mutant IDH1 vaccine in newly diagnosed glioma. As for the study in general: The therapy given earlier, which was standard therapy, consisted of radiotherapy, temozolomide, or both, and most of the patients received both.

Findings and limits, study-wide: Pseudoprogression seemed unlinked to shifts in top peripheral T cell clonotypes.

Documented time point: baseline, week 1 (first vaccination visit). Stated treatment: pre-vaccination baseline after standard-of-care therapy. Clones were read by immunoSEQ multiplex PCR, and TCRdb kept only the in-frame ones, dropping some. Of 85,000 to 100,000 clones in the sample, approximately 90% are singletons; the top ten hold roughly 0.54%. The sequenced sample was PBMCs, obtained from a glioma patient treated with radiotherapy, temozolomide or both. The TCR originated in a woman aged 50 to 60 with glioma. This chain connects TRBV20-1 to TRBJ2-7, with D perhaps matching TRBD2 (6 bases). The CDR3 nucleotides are TGCAGTCCGGGAGCCTACGAGCAGTACTTC. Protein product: CSPGAYEQYF.